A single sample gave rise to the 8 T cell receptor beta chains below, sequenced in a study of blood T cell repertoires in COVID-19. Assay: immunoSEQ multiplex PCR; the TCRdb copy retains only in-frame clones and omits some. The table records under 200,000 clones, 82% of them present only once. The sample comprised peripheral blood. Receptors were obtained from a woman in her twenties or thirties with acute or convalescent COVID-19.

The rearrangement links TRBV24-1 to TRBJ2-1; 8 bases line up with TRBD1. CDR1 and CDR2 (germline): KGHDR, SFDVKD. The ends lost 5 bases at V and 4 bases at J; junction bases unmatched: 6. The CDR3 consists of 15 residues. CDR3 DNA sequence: TGTGCCACCAGTGGCGAGACAGGGGAATACAATGAGCAGTTCTTC. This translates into CATSGETGEYNEQFF.

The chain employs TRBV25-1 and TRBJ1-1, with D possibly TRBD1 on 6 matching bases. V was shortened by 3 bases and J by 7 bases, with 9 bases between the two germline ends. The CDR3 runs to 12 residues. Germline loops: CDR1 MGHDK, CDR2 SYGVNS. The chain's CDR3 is CASSEGAVEAFF. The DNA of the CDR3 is TGTGCCAGCAGTGAGGGGGCAGTTGAAGCTTTCTTT.

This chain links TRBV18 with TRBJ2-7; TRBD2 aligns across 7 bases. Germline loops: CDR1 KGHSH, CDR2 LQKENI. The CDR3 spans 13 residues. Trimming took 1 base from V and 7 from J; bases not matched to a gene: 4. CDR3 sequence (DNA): TGTGCCAGCTCACCACGGGGACTACAAGAGCAGTACTTC. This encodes CASSPRGLQEQYF.

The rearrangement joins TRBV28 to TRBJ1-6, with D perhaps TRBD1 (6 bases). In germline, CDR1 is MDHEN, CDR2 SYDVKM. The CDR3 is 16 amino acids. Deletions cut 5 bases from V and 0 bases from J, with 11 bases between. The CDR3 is CASSTRQASYNSPLHF. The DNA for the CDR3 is TGTGCCAGCAGTACCCGACAGGCCTCCTATAATTCACCCCTCCACTTT.

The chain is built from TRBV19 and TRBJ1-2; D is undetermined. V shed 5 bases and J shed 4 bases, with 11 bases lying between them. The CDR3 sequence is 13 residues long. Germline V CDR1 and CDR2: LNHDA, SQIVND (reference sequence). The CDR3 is CASSPGTGYGYTF. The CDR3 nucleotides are TGTGCCAGTAGTCCCGGTACGGGCTATGGCTACACCTTC.

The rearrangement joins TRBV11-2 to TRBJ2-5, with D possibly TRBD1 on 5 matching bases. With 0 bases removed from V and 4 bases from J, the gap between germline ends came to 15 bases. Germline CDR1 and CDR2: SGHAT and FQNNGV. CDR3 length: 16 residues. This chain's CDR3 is CASSLDLRGRRETQYF. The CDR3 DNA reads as TGTGCCAGCAGCTTAGATCTAAGGGGCAGGAGAGAGACCCAGTACTTC.

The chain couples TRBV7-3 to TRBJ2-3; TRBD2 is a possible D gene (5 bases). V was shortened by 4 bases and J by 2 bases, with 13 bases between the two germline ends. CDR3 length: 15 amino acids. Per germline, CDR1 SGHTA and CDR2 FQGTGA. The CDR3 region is CASSSTGIDTDTQYF. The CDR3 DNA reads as TGTGCCAGCAGCTCCACCGGGATAGACACAGATACGCAGTATTTT.

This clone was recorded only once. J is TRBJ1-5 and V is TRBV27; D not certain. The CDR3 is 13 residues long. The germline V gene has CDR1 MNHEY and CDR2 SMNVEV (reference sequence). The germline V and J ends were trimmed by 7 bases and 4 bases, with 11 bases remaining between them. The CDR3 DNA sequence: TGTGCCAGCACCCAGAGGGTAAATCAGCCCCAGCATTTT. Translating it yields CASTQRVNQPQHF.